The sequence of this T cell receptor (beta chain) was determined in a study of T cells after yellow fever vaccination (dated by TCRdb to the late 2010s). With respect to the entire study: The SMART-Seq v4 Ultra Low Input RNA kit was used to prepare libraries from fractions with low cell numbers. To follow T-cell clones before and after primary and booster YFV17D yellow fever vaccination, bulk TCR alpha and beta repertoires were sequenced over time. Two healthy male donors made up the cohort, one aged 18 to 29 years and the other aged 30 to 40 years. Bulk PBMC replicates and cell subsets were isolated from blood drawn at multiple timepoints before and after both primary and secondary immunization.

Taken with the paper, the label for treatment or condition translates to: live attenuated yellow fever vaccine strain. At each blood-draw timepoint, two biological replicates of bulk PBMCs were collected. A standard Ficoll-Paque protocol was used to isolate PBMCs from peripheral blood. RNA was extracted with TriZol from bulk PBMCs, CD4 and CD8 fractions, and dextramer-positive and dextramer-negative fractions. The instrument was an Illumina NovaSeq 6000. TCR cDNA was synthesized by 5'RACE template switching, which introduced a universal primer site and unique molecular identifiers. cDNA synthesis was primed from both the TCR alpha and TCR beta constant segments. Library amplification used two PCR steps, and the second PCR step added sample barcodes and sequencing adapters. Sequencing of the libraries was done on either Illumina HiSeq 2500 (2x100 bp) or NovaSeq (2x150 bp). Per the source publication's procedure: MIGEC handled demultiplexing of reads and collapsing into UMI consensus sequences, while MiXCR performed V(D)J alignment. Vaccine-responding clonotypes were defined with edgeR using replicate PBMC samples, requiring FDR below 0.01 and a log2 fold change above 5 up to day 15. Bulk clonotypes were assigned CD4 or CD8 identity according to which sequenced CD4 or CD8 repertoire held them at higher abundance. TCRdb took the public reads, trimmed them with fastp at Q25, ran MiXCR for clone calling and kept in-frame beta chains. Every CDR3 protein is listed once, alongside the most common genes and DNA of its rows. The authors' filters were not applied to this entry. The sample profile shows a few hundred thousand distinct CDR3 sequences; 3.6% of them were found once. The top ten hold about a quarter of the sample.

What the research found in general, with its limitations: Computational filtering was needed because FACS-sorted repertoires could contain abundant contaminating clonotypes from the bulk population. Compared with the primary T-cell response, the secondary T-cell response was weaker but faster, peaking on day 5 rather than day 15. A small share of clonotypes occurred in both CD4 and CD8 compartments, likely arising from convergent recombination. Because the study included only two donors, the extent to which the findings can be generalized is limited. After the booster, most of the clones that had expanded following primary vaccination were detected again (approximately 95% of CD4 and around 88% of CD8), which suggests that memory was broadly maintained.

With regard to this clonotype: It lacks a known antigen. Base-call qualities are not available, and no considerably larger clone is one nucleotide away.

This sample comprised PBMCs, obtained on the day of the yellow fever booster vaccination. This receptor was taken from a young man who received the YFV17D yellow fever vaccine.

The bases read TGTGCCAGCAGTGTCGAAACTGGACTAGCGGGGAGGGATACCCAGTACTTC. Its protein reads: CASSVETGLAGRDTQYF. This sequence uses TRBV28 and TRBJ2-5, with 12 bases in between that match TRBD2. The CDR3 holds 17 amino acids from the cysteine to the phenylalanine. The sequence is cut down to CDR3 DNA, 51 bases in frame from base 1. From the germline V gene, CDR1 is MDHEN and CDR2 is SYDVKM. Trimming takes 5 bases off V and 8 bases off J; junction bases not matched to a gene: 15.